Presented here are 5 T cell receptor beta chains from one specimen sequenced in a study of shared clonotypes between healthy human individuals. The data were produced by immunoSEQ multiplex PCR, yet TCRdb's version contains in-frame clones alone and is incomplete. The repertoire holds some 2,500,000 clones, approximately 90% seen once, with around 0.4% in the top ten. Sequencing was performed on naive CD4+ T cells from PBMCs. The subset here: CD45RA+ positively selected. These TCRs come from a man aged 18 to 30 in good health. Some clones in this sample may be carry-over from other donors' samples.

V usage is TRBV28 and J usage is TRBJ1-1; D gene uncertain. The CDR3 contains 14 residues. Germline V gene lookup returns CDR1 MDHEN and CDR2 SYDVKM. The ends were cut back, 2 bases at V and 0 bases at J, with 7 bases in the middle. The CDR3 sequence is CASSLLVMNTEAFF. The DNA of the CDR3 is TGTGCCAGCAGTTTACTCGTAATGAACACTGAAGCTTTCTTT.

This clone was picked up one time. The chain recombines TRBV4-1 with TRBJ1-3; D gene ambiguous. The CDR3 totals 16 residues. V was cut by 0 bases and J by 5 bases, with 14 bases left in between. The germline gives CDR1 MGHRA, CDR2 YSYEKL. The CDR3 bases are TGCGCCAGCAGCCAAGAAGGTCAGACAAATAGAAACACCATATATTTT. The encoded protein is CASSQEGQTNRNTIYF.

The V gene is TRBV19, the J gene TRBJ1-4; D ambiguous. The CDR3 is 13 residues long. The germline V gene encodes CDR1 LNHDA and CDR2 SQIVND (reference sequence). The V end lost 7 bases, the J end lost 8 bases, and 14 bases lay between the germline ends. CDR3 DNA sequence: TGTGCCAGTACCCGTGGGGTTGCGGAAAAACTGTTTTTT. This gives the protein CASTRGVAEKLFF. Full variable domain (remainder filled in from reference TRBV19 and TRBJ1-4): DGGITQSPKYLFRKEGQNVTLSCEQNLNHDAMYWYRQDPGQGLRLIYYSQIVNDFQKGDIAEGYSVSREKKESFPLTVTSAQKNPTAFYLCASTRGVAEKLFFGSGTQLSVL.

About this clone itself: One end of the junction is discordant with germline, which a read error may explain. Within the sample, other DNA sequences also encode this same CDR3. Here the CDR3 reads CAISEQPSRPVQPQHF. DNA for the CDR3: TGCGCCATCAGTGAACAACCCAGCCGTCCTGTTCAGCCCCAGCATTTT. The rearrangement uses TRBV10-3 and TRBJ1-5, with D unresolved. The CDR3 loop spans 16 amino acids. Germline CDR1 is ENHRY and CDR2 is SYGVKD.

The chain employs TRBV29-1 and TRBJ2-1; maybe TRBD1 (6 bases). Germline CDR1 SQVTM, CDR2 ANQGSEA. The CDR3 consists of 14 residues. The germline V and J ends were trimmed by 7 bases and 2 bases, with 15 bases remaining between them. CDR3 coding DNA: TGCAGCGCCGTGACAGGCGTCGCCTACAATGAGCAGTTCTTC. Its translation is CSAVTGVAYNEQFF.